Sequencing of this T cell receptor beta chain was carried out in a study of blood T cell repertoires in COVID-19. Study-wide context: Nucleic acid was either cDNA or gDNA, and it came from T cells, B-cell-depleted T cells, or PBMCs.

Methods used by the authors: Reference gene primer amplification in the assay estimated nucleated cell counts. Clones were read by immunoSEQ multiplex PCR, and TCRdb kept only the in-frame ones, dropping some. V, J and clone size reflect that table, while D and trimming were determined from the DNA. The repertoire holds around 140,000 clones, with approximately 81% as singletons. Germline-derived CDR1 and CDR2 are SGHRS and YFSETQ. Trimming took 5 bases from V and 5 from J, leaving 22 bases between them. The CDR3 sequence is 16 residues long. The chain uses TRBV5-1 and TRBJ2-5, with a weak D call TRBD2 (5 bases). The sample consisted of peripheral blood. This clonotype was sampled from a woman in her fifties or sixties with active or convalescent COVID-19. In DNA, the CDR3 is TGCGCCAGCAGGAGCCGGTCGGGGAAACCCCCGGAGACCCAGTACTTC. This translates into CASRSRSGKPPETQYF.